These 30 T cell receptor beta chains were sequenced from one sample in a study of T cell responses to AZD1222 COVID-19 vaccine. Method: immunoSEQ multiplex PCR; TCRdb's copy keeps in-frame clones and lacks some. The data hold about 120,000 clones, with roughly 90% observed a single time. The sequencing used peripheral blood, collected on day 0 of AZD1222 vaccination. The receptors here all came from an adult in good health.

The V gene is TRBV6-5, the J gene TRBJ1-3; D might be TRBD1 (5 bases). V lost 2 bases, J lost 0 bases, and 11 bases lay in between. This CDR3 has 16 amino acids. The germline V gene encodes CDR1 MNHEY and CDR2 SVGAGI. The DNA for the CDR3 is TGTGCCAGCAGTTACACCATGGGGCCCTCTGGAAACACCATATATTTT. Amino acid sequence: CASSYTMGPSGNTIYF.

V and J are TRBV27 and TRBJ2-1; D uncertain. Germline V gene lookup returns CDR1 MNHEY and CDR2 SMNVEV (reference sequence). The CDR3 is 12 residues long. V gave up 8 bases and J gave up 9 bases, with 14 bases separating them. The CDR3 protein is CASGRVSGEQFF. The CDR3 region has the DNA TGTGCCAGCGGTAGGGTGTCAGGTGAGCAGTTCTTC.

The chain is built from TRBV2 and TRBJ2-7, with 8 bases fitting TRBD2. V shed 4 bases, J shed 5 bases, and the junction held 10 bases outside the gene matches. Germline assignment: CDR1 SNHLY and CDR2 FYNNEI. This CDR3 is built from 15 residues. This chain's CDR3 is CASSVIGGLGNEQYF. In DNA, the CDR3 is TGTGCCAGCAGTGTAATAGGGGGACTAGGTAACGAGCAGTACTTC.

This chain links TRBV9 with TRBJ1-1, with D possibly being TRBD1 (6 bases). Trimming removed 4 bases from V and 6 bases from J, with 13 bases in between. The CDR3 runs to 13 residues. Germline assignment: CDR1 SGDLS and CDR2 YYNGEE. Here the CDR3 DNA reads TGTGCCAGCAGCCAGGGGCGGGGAGCTGAAGCTTTCTTT. Translated: CASSQGRGAEAFF. The complete variable domain, with remaining parts taken from reference TRBV9 and TRBJ1-1, reads DSGVTQTPKHLITATGQRVTLRCSPRSGDLSVYWYQQSLDQGLQFLIQYYNGEERAKGNILERFSAQQFPDLHSELNLSSLELGDSALYFCASSQGRGAEAFFGQGTRLTVV.

The gene calls are TRBV7-9 and TRBJ2-3; maybe TRBD2 (6 bases). The CDR3 loop spans 15 amino acids. The ends were cut back, 2 bases at V and 4 bases at J, with 13 bases in the middle. Germline CDR1 reads SEHNR; CDR2 reads FQNEAQ (reference sequence). The CDR3 loop is CASSLMLAMSDTQYF. For the CDR3, the DNA is TGTGCCAGCAGCTTAATGCTAGCGATGTCAGATACGCAGTATTTT.

This clone appeared a single time. This chain links TRBV4-3 with TRBJ2-3; tentatively, D is TRBD2 (5 bases). Trimming pared 0 bases from V and 5 bases from J, leaving 9 bases between. CDR3 length equals 14 residues. Germline V gene data show CDR1 as LGHNA and CDR2 as YSLEER. CDR3 residues: CASSQDGGVDTQYF. CDR3 nucleotides: TGCGCCAGCAGCCAAGATGGAGGAGTAGATACGCAGTATTTT.

The chain employs TRBV7-9 and TRBJ2-1; the match to TRBD1 covers 7 bases. The germline V gene has CDR1 SEHNR and CDR2 FQNEAQ (reference sequence). Trimming removed 1 base from V and 3 bases from J; junction bases left unmatched: 3. This CDR3 contains 15 residues. CDR3 bases: TGTGCCAGCAGCTTAGGACAGGGTATCTACAATGAGCAGTTCTTC. It translates to CASSLGQGIYNEQFF.

This rearrangement joins TRBV6-5 to TRBJ2-7; TRBD1 aligns across 10 bases. Germline trimming cut 2 bases from V and 4 bases from J; bases unmatched to any gene: 5. CDR1 is MNHEY, CDR2 SVGAGI, per germline. The CDR3 is 15 residues long. CDR3 nucleotides: TGTGCCAGCAGTTACCGGGACAGGGGAGGATACGAGCAGTACTTC. It encodes CASSYRDRGGYEQYF.

The chain employs TRBV12-3 or TRBV12-4 and TRBJ1-1; D gene unclear. With 7 bases removed from V and 0 bases from J, the gap between germline ends came to 9 bases. This CDR3 is 13 amino acids long. The CDR3 DNA sequence: TGTGCCAGCACTATGATCCTGAACACTGAAGCTTTCTTT. Residues: CASTMILNTEAFF.

The chain employs TRBV7-2 and TRBJ2-7; the D gene is possibly TRBD1 (6 bases). CDR1 is SGHTA and CDR2 is FQGNSA in the germline V gene. The CDR3 spans 14 residues. Trimming removed 5 bases from V and 2 bases from J, with 13 bases in between. CDR3 sequence reads: CASSPQGPPYEQYF. The CDR3, as DNA: TGTGCCAGCAGCCCCCAGGGGCCCCCCTACGAGCAGTACTTC.

The chain links TRBV5-1 to TRBJ1-1; 7 bases agree with TRBD1. The CDR3 runs to 15 residues. V was clipped by 4 bases and J by 1 base; unmatched bases: 7. The germline V gene encodes CDR1 SGHRS and CDR2 YFSETQ. The CDR3 nucleotides are TGCGCCAGCAGCCTCGCACAGGGGACGAACACTGAAGCTTTCTTT. Protein sequence: CASSLAQGTNTEAFF.

The gene calls are TRBV10-1 and TRBJ2-7, with 7 nucleotides matching TRBD1. CDR3 size: 15 residues. Germline-derived CDR1 and CDR2 are WNHNN and SYGVQD (reference sequence). The V gene end was trimmed by 2 bases and the J gene end by 1 base; junction bases not matched to a gene: 5. The CDR3 is CASSERDRGSYEQYF. CDR3 DNA: TGCGCCAGCAGTGAGAGGGACAGAGGATCCTACGAGCAGTACTTC.

The chain employs TRBV3-1 (or the pseudogene TRBV3-2) and TRBJ1-1; D is perhaps TRBD1 (5 bases). The CDR3 spans 16 residues. Germline-derived CDR1 and CDR2 are LGHDT and YNNKEL (reference sequence). Trimming pared 5 bases from V and 1 base from J, leaving 17 bases between. CDR3 in amino acids: CASSYLTGRTNTEAFF. The CDR3 DNA is TGTGCCAGCAGCTATCTGACGGGACGGACGAACACTGAAGCTTTCTTT.

CDR3 protein: CASGATNEKLFF. DNA for the CDR3: TGTGCCAGCGGGGCAACTAATGAAAAACTGTTTTTT. This chain joins TRBV6-6 and TRBJ1-4; D is uncertain. Germline-derived CDR1 and CDR2 are MNHNY and SVGAGI (reference sequence). The V and J ends lost 8 bases and 0 bases respectively, with 4 bases between them. The CDR3 contains 12 residues.

The CDR3 loop is CASTPTREGRKLFF. CDR3 sequence (DNA): TGTGCCAGCACCCCCACTCGGGAGGGAAGAAAACTGTTTTTT. The chain has TRBV6-5 and TRBJ1-4, with D uncertain. The CDR3 totals 14 residues. Between the trimmed V and J ends, which lost 7 bases and 10 bases, there was a span of 19 bases. The germline V gene encodes CDR1 MNHEY and CDR2 SVGAGI.

This CDR3 reads CASSLHTGGRNTEAFF. CDR3 nucleotide sequence: TGCGCCAGCAGCTTGCATACAGGGGGCAGGAACACTGAAGCTTTCTTT. The chain has TRBV5-1 and TRBJ1-1; 9 bases line up with TRBD1. Germline CDR1 SGHRS, CDR2 YFSETQ. CDR3 length equals 16 residues. V lost 1 base, J lost 1 base, and 5 bases stayed unmatched.

This chain uses TRBV29-1 with TRBJ2-7; the match to TRBD1 covers 7 bases. The CDR3 length is 12 residues. The germline CDR1 and CDR2 sequences are SQVTM and ANQGSEA. Losses at the gene ends were 3 bases for V and 3 bases for J; bases not matched to a gene: 2. As DNA, the CDR3 is TGCAGCGTTGAGGGACAGTTCTACGAGCAGTACTTC. Residues: CSVEGQFYEQYF.

This clone was recorded many times. The sample contains more than one DNA sequence encoding this CDR3. V gene TRBV2 combines with J gene TRBJ2-2, with 9 nucleotides matching TRBD2. Germline assignment: CDR1 SNHLY and CDR2 FYNNEI. Trimming at V came to 6 bases and at J to 0 bases, leaving 2 bases not matched to a gene. CDR3 length: 15 amino acids. CDR3 sequence reads: CASRGLATNTGELFF. CDR3 nucleotide sequence: TGTGCCAGCAGAGGACTAGCGACGAACACCGGGGAGCTGTTTTTT.

The chain is built from TRBV2 and TRBJ1-1, with no clear D. The V gene's germline CDR1 is SNHLY and CDR2 FYNNEI. This CDR3 has 12 residues. The V and J ends lost 8 bases and 0 bases respectively, with 7 bases between them. CDR3 region: CASGSMNTEAFF. For the CDR3, the DNA is TGTGCCAGCGGCTCCATGAACACTGAAGCTTTCTTT.

The V and J genes are TRBV11-2 and TRBJ1-1; D gene ambiguous. The CDR3 is 13 residues long. Trimming stripped 0 bases from V and 11 bases from J, with 13 bases between. Germline V gene lookup returns CDR1 SGHAT and CDR2 FQNNGV. CDR3 coding DNA: TGTGCCAGCAGCTTAGATCTTTCCCGGTCCGCTTTCTTT. This gives the protein CASSLDLSRSAFF.

This chain uses TRBV28 with TRBJ1-2; D not certain. Trimming took off 7 bases at V and 14 bases at J, with 23 bases between the two ends. The CDR3 runs 13 residues. The germline gives CDR1 MDHEN, CDR2 SYDVKM. The CDR3 loop reads CASIKHRAEVLTF. The CDR3, as DNA: TGTGCCAGCATCAAACACCGAGCTGAGGTGCTTACCTTC.

The chain has TRBV6-5 and TRBJ1-1, with D unresolved. This CDR3 has 14 residues. The germline V and J ends were trimmed by 2 bases and 6 bases, with 13 bases remaining between them. Looked up from germline, CDR1 is MNHEY and CDR2 is SVGAGI. This chain's CDR3 is CASSYVGFESEAFF. CDR3 in DNA: TGTGCCAGCAGTTACGTAGGTTTCGAGTCTGAAGCTTTCTTT.

CDR3 DNA sequence: TGTGCCAGCAGCTTAGACAGTAGCACAGATACGCAGTATTTT. It specifies CASSLDSSTDTQYF. The chain is built from TRBV7-9 and TRBJ2-3; D not resolved. The CDR3 totals 14 residues. V lost 1 base and J lost 0, with 5 bases in between. Germline CDR1 and CDR2: SEHNR and FQNEAQ (reference sequence).

This rearrangement joins TRBV9 to TRBJ2-2, with D tentatively TRBD2 (5 bases). This CDR3 contains 17 residues. In germline, CDR1 is SGDLS, CDR2 YYNGEE. Trimming left V 0 bases short and J 6 bases short, with 18 bases between. The CDR3 loop reads CASSVEGGGWVAGELFF. Written as DNA, the CDR3 is TGTGCCAGCAGCGTAGAAGGTGGAGGCTGGGTGGCCGGGGAGCTGTTTTTT. Complete variable domain (other parts from reference TRBV9 and TRBJ2-2): DSGVTQTPKHLITATGQRVTLRCSPRSGDLSVYWYQQSLDQGLQFLIQYYNGEERAKGNILERFSAQQFPDLHSELNLSSLELGDSALYFCASSVEGGGWVAGELFFGEGSRLTVL.

The CDR3 loop is CASSKGGKTGRISNQPQHF. CDR3 DNA sequence: TGTGCCAGCAGCAAAGGCGGGAAGACAGGTAGAATTAGCAATCAGCCCCAGCATTTT. This chain joins TRBV21-1 and TRBJ1-5. TRBV21-1 is a documented pseudogene. This CDR3 has 19 residues.

The chain uses TRBV6-5 and TRBJ1-1; unclear D gene. The CDR3 is 15 amino acids. Germline assignment: CDR1 MNHEY and CDR2 SVGAGI. The V and J ends lost 6 bases and 0 bases respectively, with 14 bases between them. CDR3 loop: CASSPPRAVNTEAFF. In DNA form, the CDR3 reads TGTGCCAGCAGCCCGCCTCGAGCTGTGAACACTGAAGCTTTCTTT.

The J gene is TRBJ2-5, the V gene TRBV3-1 (or the pseudogene TRBV3-2), with 11 bases fitting TRBD2. CDR3 length equals 15 residues. Germline-derived CDR1 and CDR2 are LGHDT and YNNKEL (reference sequence). Losses at the gene ends were 4 bases for V and 4 bases for J; bases not matched to a gene: 5. As DNA, the CDR3 is TGTGCCAGCAGCCCTCAAACTAGCGGGGGAGAGACCCAGTACTTC. As protein: CASSPQTSGGETQYF.

The V gene is TRBV28, the J gene TRBJ1-2; D possibly corresponds to TRBD1 (6 bases). V was shortened by 6 bases and J by 7 bases, with 15 bases between the two germline ends. Germline V gene data show CDR1 as MDHEN and CDR2 as SYDVKM. The length of the CDR3 is 13 residues. In DNA, the CDR3 is TGTGCCAGCAGACCCAACAGGGCCCGTGGCTACACCTTC. Encoded protein: CASRPNRARGYTF.

This sequence joins TRBV30 and TRBJ1-4, with D possibly TRBD1 on 5 matching bases. The CDR3 runs 15 residues. In germline, CDR1 is GTSNPN, CDR2 SVGIG (reference sequence). V was cut by 3 bases and J by 8 bases, with 19 bases left in between. The CDR3 region is CAWSAGYGGKEKLFF. The CDR3 DNA reads TGTGCCTGGAGCGCAGGGTATGGCGGGAAAGAAAAACTGTTTTTT.

With respect to this clone: An end of the junction does not agree with germline; a read error may underlie this. The rearrangement uses TRBV12-5 and TRBJ2-1; D possibly uses TRBD1 or TRBD2 (7 bases each). Germline CDR1 reads LGHNT; CDR2 reads FRNRAP. This CDR3 comprises 15 residues. DNA of the CDR3: TGTGTTAGTACAGGGGCTAGCGGAGACTACAATGAGCAGTTCTTC. Protein sequence: CVSTGASGDYNEQFF.